The clone carrying this T cell receptor beta chain was seen ten or more times. Its antigen is currently unknown. It was RNA transcripts that yielded the amplified TCR beta CDR3 regions. With the HTBI primer set, the TCR CDR3 went through a first round of RT-PCR. TCRdb re-derived calls from the multiplex PCR reads in MiXCR, one entry per CDR3 protein. The sample lists 300,000 to 350,000 distinct CDR3 sequences, 11% to 15% seen once, with about 22% in the top ten. This entry comes from a study of T cells in Graves' hyperthyroidism and ophthalmopathy. Study outcomes and limitations: For ophthalmopathy, model prediction preceded onset by a median 6.5 months. A model of 13 V-J pairs discriminated ophthalmopathy from stable hyperthyroidism.

Fresh 10 ml peripheral blood yielded PBMCs. The sequencing input was blood. The source is a woman aged 25 to 45 with Graves' hyperthyroidism.

The CDR3 sequence: CASSSPSGTGIDEQYF. CDR3 DNA: TGTGCCAGCAGCTCCCCTAGCGGGACAGGGATCGACGAGCAGTACTTC. V gene TRBV7-9 combines with J gene TRBJ2-7, with D perhaps given as TRBD1 or TRBD2 (9 bases each). The CDR3 loop spans 16 amino acids. V was trimmed by 4 bases and J by 5 bases, leaving 21 bases between them. CDR1 SEHNR and CDR2 FQNEAQ come from the germline V gene (reference sequence).